This T cell receptor (beta chain) was identified during a study of blood T cell repertoires in COVID-19. Study-wide context: Acute and convalescent COVID-19 samples came from the United States, Italy and Spain.

Seattle cases were enrolled at active infection and followed longitudinally. This table comes from immunoSEQ multiplex PCR, and its TCRdb copy is limited to in-frame clones, with some not included. This sample has under 300,000 clones, with about 88% found just once. The CDR3 has 16 amino acids. CDR1 and CDR2 from the germline V gene are SGHRS and YFSETQ. The trim removed 0 bases at V and 4 bases at J, leaving 6 bases unmatched. The sequencing input was peripheral blood. The receptor was derived from a human donor with COVID-19, enrolled during active disease. The donor label of this sample is uncertain. The chain links TRBV5-1 to TRBJ2-1; 8 nucleotides align to TRBD2. CDR3 amino acids: CASSLAISGGYNEQFF. The CDR3 DNA reads TGCGCCAGCAGCTTGGCCATCAGCGGGGGTTACAATGAGCAGTTCTTC.